This is a list of T cell receptor beta chains from one sample in a study of glioma-infiltrating T cells. TCRdb fed the multiplex PCR reads into MiXCR, producing one record per CDR3 protein. This sample has around 350,000 distinct CDR3 sequences, with more than 35% found just once. The source material was glioma tissue, nonneoplastic brain tissue, or PBMCs (not recorded which). These TCRs come from a human donor with low-grade glioma or glioblastoma, undergoing nonglioma brain surgery, or in good health (not recorded which). CDR3s include the opening cysteine and the closing phenylalanine or tryptophan. The D gene is left open where the match is weak. Only part of the rows carry a size: once, few, many, or a class if the clone is expanded.

TRBV2	-	-	TRBJ1-1	CASNGAFTEAFF	TGTGCCAGCAATGGGGCGTTCACTGAAGCTTTCTTT
TRBV6-2/TRBV6-3	-	-	TRBJ1-1	CASSYQDSWSTEAFF	TGTGCCAGCAGTTACCAGGACAGCTGGAGCACTGAAGCTTTCTTT
TRBV6-9	-	-	TRBJ1-6	CASSLGSEGTCSPLNF	TGTGCCAGCAGCTTAGGGAGCGAGGGAACTTGTTCACCCCTCAACTTT
TRBV29-1	-	-	TRBJ1-1	CSVTDPNTEAFF	TGCAGCGTTACGGACCCGAACACTGAAGCTTTCTTT
TRBV18	-	-	TRBJ2-7	CASSPPSGYEQYF	TGTGCCAGCTCACCACCAAGTGGCTACGAGCAGTACTTC
TRBV7-6	-	TRBD2	TRBJ2-1	CASSPRQGSSGDSYNEQFF	TGTGCCAGCAGCCCCAGACAGGGCTCTAGCGGGGACTCCTACAATGAGCAGTTCTTC
TRBV7-2	many	-	TRBJ2-3	CASRGWSGAPDTQYF	TGTGCCAGCAGGGGGTGGTCGGGGGCTCCAGATACGCAGTATTTT
TRBV15	once	-	TRBJ1-5	CATNSQTGRVHQPQHF	TGTGCCACCAACAGTCAGACAGGTCGAGTTCATCAGCCCCAGCATTTT
TRBV19	few	TRBD2	TRBJ2-1	CASSMGTSGVNEQFF	TGTGCCAGTAGTATGGGCACTAGCGGGGTCAATGAGCAGTTCTTC
TRBV6-2/TRBV6-3	-	-	TRBJ2-7	CASSRGFYEQYF	TGTGCCAGCAGTCGCGGGTTTTACGAGCAGTACTTC